This T cell receptor beta chain comes out of a study of T cells in women clearing cervical HPV infection. Germline lookup yields CDR1 SNHLY and CDR2 FYNNEI. CDR3 length equals 14 residues. About this clone itself: The CDR3 end is not reached by the read, which stops 3 residues before it; the germline J gene fills it in.

Data came from immunoSEQ multiplex PCR; TCRdb stores just in-frame clones and leaves some out. Recorded for this sample: about 22,000 clones. The V gene is TRBV2, the J gene TRBJ2-2, with D perhaps matching TRBD1 (5 bases). This TCR was recovered from a woman aged 18 to 75 with a cervical HPV16 infection that either progressed to CIN3+ or cleared (not recorded which). The sample comprised blood buffy coat. The covered CDR3 bases are TGTGCCAGCAGTGACCGCTCTGGGGCCAACGTG. Residues: CASSDRSGANV. The entire CDR3 is CASSDRSGANVLFF.